This TCR beta chain was identified in a study of control samples from healthy donors and cancer patients (dated by TCRdb to 2020 to 2022). The library was prepared using the immunoSEQ multiplex PCR assay. Held by TCRdb, this immuneACCESS table contains in-frame sequences only and omits some clones. Under half of the omission traces to an unresolved V gene where checked; the cause of the rest is unknown. The sample profile shows about 130,000 clones; about nine tenths of them were found once. In total, the top ten clones hold under 3% of the sample. The CDR3 spans 16 residues, from the cysteine through the phenylalanine. Just the 48-base CDR3 DNA is kept, in frame starting at base 1. V loses 4 bases at its end and J loses 7 bases; junction bases beyond the gene matches: 13. Looking up the germline V gene yields CDR1 SGHTA and CDR2 FQGNSA. This clone was observed many times. Its antigen target is currently unknown. The input lacks base qualities; no much larger clone sits a single base away.

Material for sequencing was blood. This clonotype was obtained from a middle-aged man in good health. The receptor chain draws on TRBV7-2 and TRBJ1-5, with 7 bases aligning to TRBD1. The CDR3 region reads CASSYGPPGGKQPQHF. The sequenced DNA: TGTGCCAGCAGCTACGGACCGCCAGGGGGGAAGCAGCCCCAGCATTTT. The full variable domain, completed from the reference TRBV7-2 and TRBJ1-5 proteins outside the CDR3, reads GAGVSQSPSNKVTEKGKDVELRCDPISGHTALYWYRQSLGQGLEFLIYFQGNSAPDKSGLPSDRFSAERTGGSVSTLTIQRTQQEDSAVYLCASSYGPPGGKQPQHFGDGTRLSIL.